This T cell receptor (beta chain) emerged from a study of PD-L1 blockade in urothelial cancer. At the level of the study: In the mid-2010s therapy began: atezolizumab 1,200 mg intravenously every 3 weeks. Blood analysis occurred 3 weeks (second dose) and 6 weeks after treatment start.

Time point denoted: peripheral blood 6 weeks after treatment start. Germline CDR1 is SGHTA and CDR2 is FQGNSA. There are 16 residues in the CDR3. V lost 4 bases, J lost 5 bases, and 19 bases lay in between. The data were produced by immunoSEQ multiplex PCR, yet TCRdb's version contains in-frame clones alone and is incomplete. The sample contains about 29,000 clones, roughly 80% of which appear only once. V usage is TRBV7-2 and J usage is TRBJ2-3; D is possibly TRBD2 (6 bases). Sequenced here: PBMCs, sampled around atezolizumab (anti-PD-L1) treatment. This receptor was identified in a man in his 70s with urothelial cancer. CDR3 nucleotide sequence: TGTGCCAGCAGCTCCGATAGCGGCGCCCTTGGAGATACGCAGTATTTT. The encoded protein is CASSSDSGALGDTQYF.